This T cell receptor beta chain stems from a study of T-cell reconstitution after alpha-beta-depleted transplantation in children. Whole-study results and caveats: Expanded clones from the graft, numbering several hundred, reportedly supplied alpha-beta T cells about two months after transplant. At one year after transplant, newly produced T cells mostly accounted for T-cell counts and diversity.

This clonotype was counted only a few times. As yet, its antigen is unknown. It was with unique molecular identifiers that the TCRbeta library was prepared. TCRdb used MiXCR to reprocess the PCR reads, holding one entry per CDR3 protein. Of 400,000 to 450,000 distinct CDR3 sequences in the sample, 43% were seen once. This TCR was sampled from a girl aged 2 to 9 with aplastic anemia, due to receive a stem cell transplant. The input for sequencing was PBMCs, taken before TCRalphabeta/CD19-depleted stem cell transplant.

The DNA for the CDR3 is TGTGCCAGCAGCCAAGATGGGTCGGGTGGGAACACTGAAGCTTTCTTT. It encodes CASSQDGSGGNTEAFF. V and J are TRBV4-2 and TRBJ1-1; D gene ambiguous. This CDR3 contains 16 residues. Germline loops: CDR1 LGHNA, CDR2 YNFKEQ. Between the trimmed V and J ends, which lost 0 bases and 1 base, there was a span of 12 bases.